The present T cell receptor beta chain was sequenced within a study of T cell repertoires in cytomegalovirus infection. TCRdb called the reads again in MiXCR, with one record for every CDR3 protein. The sample holds about 500,000 distinct CDR3 sequences, around 35% seen once. Many counts were recorded for this clonotype. Its antigen is unidentified. The V end was cut by 4 bases, the J end by 1 base, with 5 bases between. The CDR3 loop spans 13 amino acids. Per the germline V gene, CDR1 is SGHDT and CDR2 is YYEEEE. Study-level results: The ex vivo response showed dominance by HLA-C-restricted CMV-specific TCR beta clonotypes.

The specimen was cultured PBMCs, collected from culture after CMV antigen stimulation. This rearrangement joins TRBV5-6 to TRBJ2-2, with no clear D. The origin of this receptor is a human donor in good health (CMV status not recorded). Some clones in this sample may be carry-over from other donors' samples. The DNA for the CDR3 is TGTGCCAGCAGCCCGTGGAACACCGGGGAGCTGTTTTTT. Amino acids: CASSPWNTGELFF.